Each of the 27 T cell receptor beta chains below was sequenced from the same sample in a study of tumor-infiltrating lymphocytes in primary liver carcinoma. Germline DNA was also extracted, and blood RNA derived from unsorted whole blood. From approximately 550 ng of total RNA, TCR beta-specific cDNA was reverse-transcribed using a constant-region primer. ARM-PCR, slightly modified, supplied the TCR beta libraries through three nested multiplex PCR rounds. The first two PCR rounds, roughly 9 cycles each, used TRBV1-TRBV30 forward primers and a C-beta reverse primer. TCRdb itself ran the multiplex PCR reads through MiXCR, one entry per CDR3 protein. The sample has about 310,000 distinct CDR3 sequences, around 50% seen once. The sample was peripheral blood. Every receptor here comes from a woman in her twenties or thirties with primary liver carcinoma and hepatitis B virus infection.

The V call is TRBV10-3, the J call TRBJ2-5; 8 bases match TRBD2. Looked up from germline, CDR1 is ENHRY and CDR2 is SYGVKD. The ends lost 10 bases at V and 4 bases at J; junction bases unmatched: 14. The CDR3 covers 15 residues. CDR3 DNA: TGTGCCACGGATCCGGGACCAGCGGGAGCAGAGACCCAGTACTTC. It yields the protein CATDPGPAGAETQYF.

Notes on this clonotype: In this CDR3 the conserved last residue, phenylalanine or tryptophan, is missing, so a read error is likely. The chain has TRBV6-2 or TRBV6-3 and TRBJ1-1; D possibly corresponds to TRBD1 (6 bases). The CDR3 consists of 15 residues. Germline V lookup: CDR1 MNHEY, CDR2 SVGEGT. CDR3 sequence reads: CASRLLGHSNLEAFY. The DNA of the CDR3 is TGTGCGAGCAGACTTTTGGGACATTCGAACCTTGAAGCTTTCTAT.

This chain's CDR3 is CANSPNSYEQYF. For the CDR3, the DNA is TGTGCAAACAGCCCGAATAGTTACGAGCAGTACTTC. The rearrangement links TRBV11-2 to TRBJ2-7; D gene uncertain. CDR1 SGHAT and CDR2 FQNNGV come from the germline V gene. The CDR3 runs to 12 residues.

Worth noting for this clonotype: This could be a read error, since a much larger clone is one nucleotide away. The V and J genes are TRBV6-5 and TRBJ1-1; 7 bases are shared with TRBD1. Germline-derived CDR1 and CDR2 are MNHEY and SVGAGI. The trim removed 2 bases at V and 4 bases at J, leaving 7 bases unmatched. The CDR3 contains 15 residues. CDR3 coding DNA: TGTGCCAGCAGTTACGGCCAGGGGGGAGTCACTGAAGCTTTCTTT. Its protein is CASSYGQGGVTEAFF.

About this clonotype: No conserved phenylalanine or tryptophan is present at the end of the CDR3, so a read error is the likely explanation. The rearrangement joins TRBV5-6 to TRBJ2-1; TRBD2 agrees at 7 bases. The germline gives CDR1 SGHDT, CDR2 YYEEEE. V shed 0 bases, J shed 6 bases, and the junction held 15 bases outside the gene matches. The CDR3 is made up of 18 amino acids. The CDR3 reads CASSLVAGRAPGPNEQFL. DNA for the CDR3: TGTGCCAGCAGCTTGGTGGCAGGGAGGGCTCCCGGCCCCAATGAGCAGTTCCTC.

To note about this clonotype: Given a much more abundant clone one base away, this may be a read error. The chain employs TRBV29-1 and TRBJ2-1; maybe TRBD2 (6 bases). The CDR3 runs 14 residues. CDR1 and CDR2 (germline): SQVTM, ANQGSEA. Trimming cost V 7 bases and J 8 bases, with 21 bases left between them. The CDR3 coding sequence is TGCAGCGCCGCCGGGAGCGCGGTCGGGGATGAGCAGTTCTTC. This gives the protein CSAAGSAVGDEQFF.

With regard to this clonotype: A read error may explain this, as a much larger clone is one base away. The chain joins TRBV11-2 to TRBJ2-3; D uncertain. CDR3 size: 16 residues. Trimming removed 3 bases from V and 4 bases from J, with 17 bases in between. CDR1 and CDR2 from the germline V gene are SGHAT and FQNNGV. CDR3: CASSFGSQHRADTQYF. The DNA of the CDR3 is TGTGCCAGCAGCTTCGGGTCCCAGCATCGGGCAGATACGCAGTATTTT.

The chain is built from TRBV6-5 and TRBJ1-6; no reliable D call. V lost 6 bases, J lost 11 bases, and 14 bases lay in between. Per the germline V gene, CDR1 is MNHEY and CDR2 is SVGAGI. The CDR3 has 13 residues. CDR3 residues: CASRGDFSPPLHF. CDR3 sequence (DNA): TGTGCCAGCAGGGGTGACTTTAGTCCACCCCTCCACTTT.

This clonotype was seen a handful of times. The V and J genes are TRBV5-4 and TRBJ2-5, with 13 bases matching TRBD2. Losses at the gene ends were 9 bases for V and 5 bases for J; bases not matched to a gene: 7. The CDR3 runs to 14 residues. In germline, CDR1 is SGHNT, CDR2 YYREEE (reference sequence). CDR3 amino acids: CATSGLAGAETQYF. The CDR3 nucleotides are TGTGCCACTTCAGGACTAGCGGGAGCTGAGACCCAGTACTTC. The variable domain in full, completed from reference TRBV5-4 and TRBJ2-5, reads ETGVTQSPTHLIKTRGQQVTLRCSSQSGHNTVSWYQQALGQGPQFIFQYYREEENGRGNFPPRFSGLQFPNYSSELNVNALELDDSALYLCATSGLAGAETQYFGPGTRLLVL.

This clonotype was seen only a few times. A much larger clone lies one base from this, so it may be a read error. This chain joins TRBV11-2 and TRBJ1-5; the D is unclear. Germline assignment: CDR1 SGHAT and CDR2 FQNNGV. The CDR3 is 16 residues long. V lost 3 bases and J lost 6, with 18 bases in between. CDR3 protein: CASSLVGSGIRQPQHF. DNA of the CDR3: TGTGCCAGCAGCTTGGTCGGATCCGGCATCCGTCAGCCCCAGCATTTT. Variable domain in full (rest from reference TRBV11-2 and TRBJ1-5): EAGVAQSPRYKIIEKRQSVAFWCNPISGHATLYWYQQILGQGPKLLIQFQNNGVVDDSQLPKDRFSAERLKGVDSTLKIQPAKLEDSAVYLCASSLVGSGIRQPQHFGDGTRLSIL.

In the case of this clonotype: A much larger clone differs by one base, so this may be a read error. This chain links TRBV29-1 with TRBJ1-1; D ambiguous. Trimming took off 4 bases at V and 0 bases at J, with 15 bases between the two ends. CDR3 length: 15 residues. CDR1 is SQVTM, CDR2 ANQGSEA, per germline. The CDR3 DNA reads as TGCAGCGTTGTTAACTTACATGGACTGAACACTGAAGCTTTCTTT. Its translation: CSVVNLHGLNTEAFF.

Points on this clonotype: A much larger clone differs from this one at a single base, so this may be a read error. The V and J genes are TRBV6-2 or TRBV6-3 and TRBJ2-1; TRBD2 matches at 10 bases. Per germline, CDR1 MNHEY and CDR2 SVGEGT. This CDR3 is built from 20 residues. The CDR3 spells CASSLDSGLAPSLGYNGQFF. The CDR3 DNA reads as TGTGCCAGCAGTCTCGATTCGGGACTAGCGCCCAGTTTGGGGTACAATGGGCAGTTCTTC.

This clonotype was counted at least ten times. V gene TRBV29-1 combines with J gene TRBJ1-2; D is unresolved. With 0 bases removed from V and 4 bases from J, the gap between germline ends came to 12 bases. Per the germline V gene, CDR1 is SQVTM and CDR2 is ANQGSEA. The CDR3 contains 14 residues. CDR3 coding DNA: TGCAGCGTTGAAGATCCAGTCAACAGCTATGGCTACACCTTC. Translated: CSVEDPVNSYGYTF.

Worth noting for this clonotype: A much bigger clone sits one base away, suggesting this may be a read error. V is TRBV29-1 and J is TRBJ2-1; D is possibly TRBD1 (6 bases). V lost 8 bases and J lost 6, with 17 bases in between. CDR1 is SQVTM, CDR2 ANQGSEA, per germline. The CDR3 sequence is 13 residues long. The CDR3 sequence: CSIVGQFINEQFF. For the CDR3, the DNA is TGCAGCATTGTAGGACAGTTTATCAATGAGCAGTTCTTC.

The chain has TRBV14 and TRBJ2-2; D is undetermined. CDR1 and CDR2 from the germline V gene are SGHDN and FVKESK. This CDR3 contains 13 residues. The V and J ends lost 4 bases and 4 bases respectively, with 7 bases between them. The CDR3 is CASSPRPTGELFF. The DNA for the CDR3 is TGTGCCAGCAGCCCCCGCCCCACCGGGGAGCTGTTTTTT.

The V call is TRBV5-4, the J call TRBJ1-1, with D uncertain. CDR3 size: 16 residues. Looked up from germline, CDR1 is SGHNT and CDR2 is YYREEE (reference sequence). Trimming cost V 0 bases and J 5 bases, with 17 bases left between them. This CDR3 reads CASSLGGRGFTTEAFF. CDR3 nucleotide sequence: TGTGCCAGCAGCTTGGGGGGTCGGGGTTTCACTACTGAAGCTTTCTTT.

This clonotype was picked up many times. This sequence joins TRBV12-5 and TRBJ1-2, with D perhaps matching TRBD1 (5 bases). V lost 2 bases to trimming and J lost 8 bases, with 12 bases between them. In germline, CDR1 is LGHNT, CDR2 FRNRAP. The CDR3 has 13 residues. The CDR3 DNA is TGTGCTAGTGGTTTGTCGGAGCAGGGCGGCTACACCTTC. This codes for CASGLSEQGGYTF.

V is TRBV7-9 and J is TRBJ1-4, with D unclear. Trimming took 5 bases from V and 6 from J, leaving 19 bases between them. In germline, CDR1 is SEHNR, CDR2 FQNEAQ (reference sequence). CDR3 size: 16 residues. CDR3 residues: CASSPPGRTSYEKLFF. The CDR3 bases are TGTGCCAGCAGCCCACCCGGGCGAACGTCCTATGAAAAACTGTTTTTT.

V usage is TRBV28 and J usage is TRBJ1-6, with 9 bases that match TRBD1. Per the germline V gene, CDR1 is MDHEN and CDR2 is SYDVKM. J gave up 9 bases and V 8 bases, and 8 bases lay outside the gene matches. CDR3 size: 14 residues. CDR3 region: CASLRDRVSSPLHF. CDR3 sequence (DNA): TGTGCCAGCCTCCGGGACAGGGTCAGTTCACCCCTCCACTTT.

With regard to this clonotype: A much bigger clone sits one base away, suggesting this may be a read error. The chain uses TRBV6-1 and TRBJ2-6; a possible D gene is TRBD2 (6 bases). The CDR3 consists of 16 residues. CDR1 and CDR2 (germline): MNHNS, SASEGT. The V and J ends lost 2 bases and 5 bases respectively, with 13 bases between them. As DNA, the CDR3 is TGTGCCAGCAGTGAAATGTGGACTACTAGGGCCAACGTCCTGACTTTC. It is translated as CASSEMWTTRANVLTF.

Turning to this clonotype: A much larger clone differs from this one at a single base, so this may be a read error. The V call is TRBV11-2, the J call TRBJ2-7, with D uncertain. The CDR3 is made up of 12 amino acids. V was trimmed by 5 bases and J by 7 bases, leaving 12 bases between them. Per the germline V gene, CDR1 is SGHAT and CDR2 is FQNNGV. The CDR3 sequence: CASSPSVREQYF. Written as DNA, the CDR3 is TGTGCCAGCAGCCCGAGTGTGAGGGAGCAGTACTTC. The complete variable domain, with remaining parts taken from reference TRBV11-2 and TRBJ2-7, reads EAGVAQSPRYKIIEKRQSVAFWCNPISGHATLYWYQQILGQGPKLLIQFQNNGVVDDSQLPKDRFSAERLKGVDSTLKIQPAKLEDSAVYLCASSPSVREQYFGPGTRLTVT.

This rearrangement joins TRBV12-3 or TRBV12-4 to TRBJ2-1; no firm D call. CDR3 size: 12 residues. Deletions cut 7 bases from V and 7 bases from J, with 11 bases between. The CDR3 DNA follows: TGTGCCAGCATATCAACCGGGAATGAGCAGTTCTTC. Its translation: CASISTGNEQFF.

With respect to this clonotype: This may arise from a read error, as a much more abundant clone is one base away. This rearrangement joins TRBV4-3 to TRBJ2-1; TRBD2 is a possible D gene (5 bases). CDR3 size: 15 residues. Germline CDR1 and CDR2: LGHNA and YSLEER. This chain's CDR3 is CASSQVTGSYSEQFF. The CDR3 bases are TGCGCCAGCAGCCAAGTGACGGGATCCTACAGTGAGCAGTTCTTC.

The CDR3 sequence: CASSYGPIEKLFF. The DNA for the CDR3 is TGTGCCAGCAGTTACGGCCCAATTGAAAAACTGTTTTTT. This chain connects TRBV6-6 to TRBJ1-4; D unresolved. Germline CDR1 reads MNHNY; CDR2 reads SVGAGI (reference sequence). The CDR3 is 13 residues long. The V end was cut by 2 bases, the J end by 7 bases, with 8 bases between.

Comments on this clonotype: Just one base apart from a much larger clone, this may be a read error. V gene TRBV6-1 combines with J gene TRBJ2-3, with 10 bases aligning to TRBD2. The CDR3 runs to 14 residues. Germline assignment: CDR1 MNHNS and CDR2 SASEGT. CDR3 nucleotides: TGTGTCAGCAGAGCGGGAGGGCCAGTAGATACGCAGTATTTT. The encoded protein is CVSRAGGPVDTQYF.

The genes are TRBV7-3 and TRBJ2-1; D might be TRBD1 (6 bases). V lost 5 bases, J lost 7 bases, and 15 bases lay in between. Per the germline V gene, CDR1 is SGHTA and CDR2 is FQGTGA. CDR3 length: 14 residues. The CDR3 nucleotides are TGTGCCAGCAGCCCGTGGGACATGGGGAATGAGCAGTTCTTC. It codes for CASSPWDMGNEQFF.

V gene TRBV4-1 combines with J gene TRBJ1-3; unclear D gene. CDR3 length equals 16 residues. Between the trimmed V and J ends, which lost 3 bases and 4 bases, there was a span of 16 bases. Germline V gene lookup returns CDR1 MGHRA and CDR2 YSYEKL. The CDR3 loop reads CASSHPTSLGGNTIYF. The CDR3 DNA is TGCGCCAGCAGCCACCCGACATCCTTGGGAGGAAACACCATATATTTT.